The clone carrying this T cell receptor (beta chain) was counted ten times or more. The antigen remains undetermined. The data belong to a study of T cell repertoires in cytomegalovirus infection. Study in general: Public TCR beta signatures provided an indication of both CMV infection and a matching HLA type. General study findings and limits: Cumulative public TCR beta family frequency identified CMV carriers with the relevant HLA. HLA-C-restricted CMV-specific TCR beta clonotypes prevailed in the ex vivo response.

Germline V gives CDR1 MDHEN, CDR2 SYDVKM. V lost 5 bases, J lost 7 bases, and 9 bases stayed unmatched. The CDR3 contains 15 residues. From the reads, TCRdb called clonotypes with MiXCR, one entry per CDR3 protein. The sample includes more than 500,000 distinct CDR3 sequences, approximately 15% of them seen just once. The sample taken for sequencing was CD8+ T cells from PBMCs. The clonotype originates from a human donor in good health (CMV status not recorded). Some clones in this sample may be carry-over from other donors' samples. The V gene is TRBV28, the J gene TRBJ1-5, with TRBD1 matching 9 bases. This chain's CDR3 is CASSLGQGFRQPQHF. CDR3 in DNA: TGTGCCAGCAGTCTAGGACAGGGGTTTCGGCAGCCCCAGCATTTT.